These 30 T cell receptor beta chains came from one sample sequenced in a study of T-cell reconstitution after alpha-beta-depleted transplantation in children. The TCRbeta library was prepared with unique molecular identifiers. Each CDR3 protein gets one entry after TCRdb re-called the PCR reads with MiXCR. The sample holds hundreds of thousands of distinct CDR3 sequences, around 14% seen once. The specimen was PBMCs, collected before TCRalphabeta/CD19-depleted stem cell transplant. Receptors were obtained from a girl aged 2-15 years with congenital amegakaryocytic thrombocytopenia, due to receive a stem cell transplant.

This clonotype was seen many times. The chain combines TRBV6-1 with TRBJ2-1, with 8 bases matching TRBD1. The germline V gene has CDR1 MNHNS and CDR2 SASEGT. This CDR3 spans 16 amino acids. The trim removed 5 bases at V and 4 bases at J, leaving 10 bases unmatched. CDR3 sequence: CASSPLRQGPYNEQFF. The DNA for the CDR3 is TGTGCCAGCAGTCCCTTGAGACAGGGGCCTTACAATGAGCAGTTCTTC.

As for this clonotype: This may be a read error: a much more frequent sequence differs by one nucleotide. V usage is TRBV29-1 and J usage is TRBJ2-7; D is uncertain. Trimming shortened V by 6 bases and J by 0 bases, and 9 bases separated the two germline ends. CDR1 SQVTM and CDR2 ANQGSEA come from the germline V gene. The CDR3 is made up of 12 amino acids. CDR3 region: CSVQSGSYEQYF. The CDR3, as DNA: TGCAGCGTACAGTCAGGCTCCTACGAGCAGTACTTC.

This clonotype came up a few times. The gene calls are TRBV3-1 and TRBJ2-3; possibly TRBD1 for D (6 bases). This CDR3 has 14 residues. CDR1 and CDR2 from the germline V gene are LGHDT and YNNKEL (reference sequence). Deletions cut 4 bases from V and 3 bases from J, with 11 bases between. CDR3: CASSRQDGTDTQYF. CDR3 sequence (DNA): TGTGCCAGCAGCCGACAGGACGGTACAGATACGCAGTATTTT.

This clonotype was recorded at least ten times. The chain recombines TRBV7-6 with TRBJ1-3; D might be TRBD1 (5 bases). The CDR3 runs 16 residues. Germline V gives CDR1 SGHVS, CDR2 FNYEAQ. V lost 1 base to trimming and J lost 0 bases, with 10 bases between them. In nucleotides, the CDR3 is TGTGCCAGCAGCTTAGAGGCCCAGGGCTCTGGAAACACCATATATTTT. This sequence encodes CASSLEAQGSGNTIYF.

There are many counts of this clonotype. The genes are TRBV4-1 and TRBJ2-2, with 13 bases fitting TRBD2. The germline gives CDR1 MGHRA, CDR2 YSYEKL. The CDR3 is 19 residues long. Trimming took 1 base from V and 1 from J; bases not matched to a gene: 6. CDR3 protein: CASSQVGLAGPMNTGELFF. For the CDR3, the DNA is TGCGCCAGCAGCCAAGTGGGACTAGCGGGGCCGATGAACACCGGGGAGCTGTTTTTT.

This clonotype was found many times. The V and J genes are TRBV20-1 and TRBJ2-1, with D perhaps being TRBD1 or TRBD2 (5 bases each). The CDR3 has 16 residues. The V end was cut by 3 bases, the J end by 2 bases, with 17 bases between. The germline V gene encodes CDR1 DFQATT and CDR2 SNEGSKA (reference sequence). In DNA form, the CDR3 reads TGCAGTGCTAGGCCCGGGACCCCAAAGACCTACAATGAGCAGTTCTTC. It encodes CSARPGTPKTYNEQFF.

The chain has TRBV20-1 and TRBJ2-1; D ambiguous. Trimming took off 3 bases at V and 7 bases at J, with 10 bases between the two ends. This CDR3 contains 12 residues. CDR1 DFQATT and CDR2 SNEGSKA come from the germline V gene (reference sequence). The CDR3 sequence: CSASRPMNEQFF. The CDR3 region has the DNA TGCAGTGCTAGCCGCCCTATGAATGAGCAGTTCTTC.

In its sample, this clonotype was seen many times. V usage is TRBV12-3 or TRBV12-4 and J usage is TRBJ1-2; 7 nucleotides align to TRBD1. V lost 6 bases to trimming and J lost 6 bases; unmatched junction nucleotides: 7. This CDR3 has 13 amino acids. CDR3 DNA: TGTGCCAGCAGCCTAAACAGGGGAAATGGCTACACCTTC. Its protein product is CASSLNRGNGYTF.

This clonotype was seen only a few times. The chain is built from TRBV28 and TRBJ2-7; D is ambiguous. V dropped 8 bases and J dropped 2 bases, with 7 bases sitting between them. Germline V gives CDR1 MDHEN, CDR2 SYDVKM. The CDR3 is 11 residues long. The CDR3 sequence is CASQSTYEQYF. CDR3 bases: TGTGCCAGCCAGTCGACCTACGAGCAGTACTTC.

This clonotype showed up many times. J is TRBJ2-1 and V is TRBV5-1, with 7 bases fitting TRBD2. CDR1 and CDR2 from the germline V gene are SGHRS and YFSETQ. The CDR3 sequence is 15 residues long. With V trimmed by 2 bases and J by 2 bases, 4 bases remained unmatched. CDR3 DNA: TGCGCCAGCAGCTTCTGGCTAGCGGCCTACAATGAGCAGTTCTTC. Its translation: CASSFWLAAYNEQFF.

Only a few counts were recorded for this clonotype. The chain carries TRBV19 and TRBJ2-7; D is uncertain. The V and J ends lost 3 bases and 0 bases respectively, with 9 bases between them. Germline CDR1 LNHDA, CDR2 SQIVND (reference sequence). The CDR3 is 14 amino acids. CDR3 sequence (DNA): TGTGCCAGTAGTATCAGAAGGAACTCCTACGAGCAGTACTTC. It yields the protein CASSIRRNSYEQYF.

The chain recombines TRBV29-1 with TRBJ2-1; 9 bases fit TRBD2. The CDR3 totals 13 residues. Germline-derived CDR1 and CDR2 are SQVTM and ANQGSEA. Trimming took 3 bases from V and 7 from J; bases not matched to a gene: 4. This chain's CDR3 is CSVDSGSRNEQFF. CDR3 bases: TGCAGCGTTGATAGCGGGAGTAGAAATGAGCAGTTCTTC.

The chain employs TRBV11-1 and TRBJ2-1; 8 bases fit TRBD2. The CDR3 is 21 residues long. The trim removed 5 bases at V and 4 bases at J, leaving 25 bases unmatched. CDR1 and CDR2 (germline): SGHAT, FQDESV (reference sequence). CDR3 loop: CASSPSPQGFWERETYNEQFF. CDR3 DNA sequence: TGTGCCAGCAGCCCAAGCCCTCAGGGATTTTGGGAGCGGGAGACATACAATGAGCAGTTCTTC.

There are a few counts of this clonotype. The chain recombines TRBV3-1 with TRBJ2-7, with a possible D match to TRBD2 (6 bases). This CDR3 is 16 amino acids long. V lost 4 bases and J 2 bases, leaving 18 bases between the germline ends. Germline V gives CDR1 LGHDT, CDR2 YNNKEL (reference sequence). The CDR3 bases are TGTGCCAGCAGCCCCCACCGGGTAGCGGAGACCTACGAGCAGTACTTC. The encoded protein is CASSPHRVAETYEQYF.

The chain employs TRBV30 and TRBJ2-1, with unresolved D. The CDR3 runs to 13 residues. Deletions cut 3 bases from V and 4 bases from J, with 10 bases between. CDR1 is GTSNPN, CDR2 SVGIG, per germline (reference sequence). CDR3 nucleotide sequence: TGTGCCTGGAGGGGTACTTCATACAATGAGCAGTTCTTC. This sequence encodes CAWRGTSYNEQFF. Variable domain in full (rest from reference TRBV30 and TRBJ2-1): SQTIHQWPATLVQPVGSPLSLECTVEGTSNPNLYWYRQAAGRGLQLLFYSVGIGQISSEVPQNLSASRPQDRQFILSSKKLLLSDSGFYLCAWRGTSYNEQFFGPGTRLTVL.

The chain carries TRBV7-2 and TRBJ2-3; D possibly uses TRBD1 or TRBD2 (5 bases each). Germline CDR1 reads SGHTA; CDR2 reads FQGNSA. The V gene lost 0 bases and the J gene lost 4 bases, with 20 bases spanning the gap. The CDR3 totals 18 residues. DNA of the CDR3: TGTGCCAGCAGCTTAGCCCTGGACACACCCCTAGCAGCAGATACGCAGTATTTT. It yields the protein CASSLALDTPLAADTQYF.

In DNA, the CDR3 is TGCAGTGCTAGTTCCGCCGGGACAGTCGTGGTCAATCAGCCCCAGCATTTT. It encodes CSASSAGTVVVNQPQHF. The V gene is TRBV20-1, the J gene TRBJ1-5, with 7 bases identical to TRBD1. This CDR3 region has 17 residues. Trimming cost V 3 bases and J 3 bases; bases outside gene matches: 14. CDR1 is DFQATT and CDR2 is SNEGSKA in the germline V gene (reference sequence).

The chain links TRBV15 to TRBJ1-6, with TRBD1 identical over 8 bases. J was trimmed by 7 bases and V by 5 bases; bases with no gene match: 10. CDR1 and CDR2 (germline): LNHNV, YYDKDF (reference sequence). The CDR3 has 16 residues. The CDR3 nucleotides are TGTGCCACCAGCGTCAACAGGGGGTTAAGGAATTCACCCCTCCACTTT. It yields the protein CATSVNRGLRNSPLHF.

The V and J genes are TRBV6-5 and TRBJ1-5; D unclear. Germline lookup yields CDR1 MNHEY and CDR2 SVGAGI. Trimming left V 9 bases short and J 4 bases short, with 10 bases between. The CDR3 extends over 12 amino acids. The CDR3 here is CASQSPNQPQHF. CDR3 coding DNA: TGTGCCAGTCAGTCACCAAATCAGCCCCAGCATTTT.

The chain is built from TRBV7-6 and TRBJ2-1; 10 nucleotides agree with TRBD2. The CDR3 totals 15 residues. In germline, CDR1 is SGHVS, CDR2 FNYEAQ. The V and J ends lost 4 bases and 7 bases, in that order; junction bases with no gene match: 7. CDR3 amino acids: CASSSLLAGSNEQFF. DNA for the CDR3: TGTGCCAGCAGCTCTCTACTAGCGGGATCAAATGAGCAGTTCTTC.

The chain has TRBV7-9 and TRBJ2-3; the match to TRBD2 covers 10 bases. V trimming: 5 bases; J trimming: 4 bases; junction bases outside the gene matches: 9. Germline V gives CDR1 SEHNR, CDR2 FQNEAQ (reference sequence). The CDR3 length is 16 residues. CDR3 loop: CASSPGLAGEADTQYF. Written as DNA, the CDR3 is TGTGCCAGCAGCCCGGGTCTAGCGGGAGAGGCAGATACGCAGTATTTT. Supplemented by reference TRBV7-9 and TRBJ2-3, the full variable domain reads DTGVSQNPRHKITKRGQNVTFRCDPISEHNRLYWYRQTLGQGPEFLTYFQNEAQLEKSRLLSDRFSAERPKGSFSTLEIQRTEQGDSAMYLCASSPGLAGEADTQYFGPGTRLTVL.

On this clonotype itself: One base away lies a much larger clone, so this may be a sequencing read error. This sequence joins TRBV28 and TRBJ2-2; the D gene is possibly TRBD2 (5 bases). CDR3 length: 17 residues. Germline V gives CDR1 MDHEN, CDR2 SYDVKM. CDR3 coding DNA: TGTGCCAGCAGTTCCGCGGTGGGGATCGCGAACACCGGGGAGCAGTTTTTT. Protein: CASSSAVGIANTGEQFF.

This clonotype was detected a few times. The chain is built from TRBV5-8 and TRBJ2-7, with TRBD1 identical over 10 bases. In germline, CDR1 is SGHTS, CDR2 YDEGEE. The CDR3 is 13 residues long. J was trimmed by 3 bases and V by 5 bases; bases with no gene match: 2. CDR3 protein: CASRGTGDYEQYF. The CDR3 DNA follows: TGTGCCAGCAGAGGGACAGGGGACTACGAGCAGTACTTC.

The genes are TRBV4-1 and TRBJ1-1; 7 bases match TRBD1. Per germline, CDR1 MGHRA and CDR2 YSYEKL. J gave up 5 bases and V 0 bases, and 9 bases lay outside the gene matches. This CDR3 has 16 amino acids. The CDR3 coding sequence is TGCGCCAGCAGCCAAGATGGGGCAGGGGGAGGGACTGAAGCTTTCTTT. This codes for CASSQDGAGGGTEAFF.

This clonotype was seen repeatedly, ten times or more. The chain combines TRBV12-3 or TRBV12-4 with TRBJ2-3; no clear D. V was pared by 6 bases and J by 2 bases, with 30 bases between. This CDR3 contains 20 residues. The CDR3 DNA follows: TGTGCCAGCAGGACTGAACCAGAACCGGGCAGCATCCGCACCACAGATACGCAGTATTTT. It encodes CASRTEPEPGSIRTTDTQYF.

This clonotype occurred many times. This sequence joins TRBV7-2 and TRBJ2-5; possibly TRBD2 for D (6 bases). Trimming took 3 bases from V and 4 from J, leaving 15 bases between them. This CDR3 is built from 15 residues. CDR1 and CDR2 (germline): SGHTA, FQGNSA. The CDR3 DNA follows: TGTGCCAGCAGCTTTGGGTGGGTGGAGGGAGAGACCCAGTACTTC. It translates to CASSFGWVEGETQYF.

This clonotype was picked up many times. The J gene is TRBJ2-1, the V gene TRBV11-2; the D is unclear. CDR1 and CDR2 (germline): SGHAT, FQNNGV. V was pared by 2 bases and J by 8 bases, with 13 bases between. CDR3 size: 14 residues. This CDR3 is CASSLRAFGDEQFF. The CDR3 DNA follows: TGTGCCAGCAGCTTAAGGGCATTCGGCGATGAGCAGTTCTTC.

This clonotype was recorded at least ten times. The chain links TRBV12-3 or TRBV12-4 to TRBJ2-1, with D unresolved. Trimming removed 6 bases at V and 7 bases at J, with 7 bases between. The length of the CDR3 is 11 residues. In DNA form, the CDR3 reads TGTGCCAGCAGAGTAGTTAATGAGCAGTTCTTC. This sequence encodes CASRVVNEQFF.

About this clonotype: One end of the junction does not line up with germline, which may come from a read error. The chain uses TRBV15 and TRBJ2-7, with TRBD1 as a possible D gene (6 bases). Looked up from germline, CDR1 is LNHNV and CDR2 is YYDKDF (reference sequence). CDR3 length equals 13 residues. The CDR3 nucleotides read TGTGCCGCCCGACAGGCAGGCTCCTGCGAGCAGTACTTC. Translation gives CAARQAGSCEQYF.

The chain uses TRBV20-1 and TRBJ1-5, with D unclear. The germline V and J ends were trimmed by 3 bases and 4 bases, with 13 bases remaining between them. Germline values: CDR1 DFQATT, CDR2 SNEGSKA (reference sequence). This CDR3 contains 14 residues. CDR3 amino acids: CSASDNAGNQPQHF. CDR3 coding DNA: TGCAGTGCTAGTGACAATGCCGGTAATCAGCCCCAGCATTTT.